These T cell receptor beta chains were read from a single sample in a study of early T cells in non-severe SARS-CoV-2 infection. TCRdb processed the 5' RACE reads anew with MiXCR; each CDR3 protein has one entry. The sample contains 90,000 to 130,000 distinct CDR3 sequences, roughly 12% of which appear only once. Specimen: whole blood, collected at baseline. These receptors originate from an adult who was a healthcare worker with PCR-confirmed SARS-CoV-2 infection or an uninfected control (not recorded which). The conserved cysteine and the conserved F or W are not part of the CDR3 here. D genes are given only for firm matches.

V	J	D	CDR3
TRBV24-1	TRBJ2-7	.	ATSSEKTYEQY
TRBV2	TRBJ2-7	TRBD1	ASLVGQGPYEQY
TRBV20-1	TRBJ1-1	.	SARDQIVGRAEAF
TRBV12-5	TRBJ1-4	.	ASGLVLPASTFEKLF
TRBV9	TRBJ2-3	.	ASSQWTSTDTQY
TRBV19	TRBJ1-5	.	ASSKTGKNQPQH
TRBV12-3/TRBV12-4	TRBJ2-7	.	ASSLTTPSSYEQY
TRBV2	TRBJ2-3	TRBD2	ATHVGGGTTDTQY
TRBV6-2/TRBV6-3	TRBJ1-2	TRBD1	ASSSDRGLAYGYT
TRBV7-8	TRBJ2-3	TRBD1	ASSLVIQIQGADTQY
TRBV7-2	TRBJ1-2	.	ASSLNTVSGYT
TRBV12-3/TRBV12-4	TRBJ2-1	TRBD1	ASSRTGQGTYNEQF
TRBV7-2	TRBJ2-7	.	ASTPGPSVAYEQY
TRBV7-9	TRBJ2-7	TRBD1	ASSHREGGHEQY
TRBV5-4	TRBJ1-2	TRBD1	ASTTGQGNYGYT
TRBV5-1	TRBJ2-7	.	ASREGGHEQY
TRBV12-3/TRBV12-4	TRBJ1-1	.	ASSLNPNTEAF
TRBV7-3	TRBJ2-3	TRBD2	ASSLSSGGGTDTQY
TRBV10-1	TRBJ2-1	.	ASSESTKGHNEQF
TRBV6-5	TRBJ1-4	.	ASSYSGGAEKLF
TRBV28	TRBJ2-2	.	ASNVQGNTGELF
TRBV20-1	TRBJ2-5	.	SAPRPGEETQY
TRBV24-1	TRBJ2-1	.	ATSDFNEQF
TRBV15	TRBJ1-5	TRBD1	ATSRPDRANQPQH
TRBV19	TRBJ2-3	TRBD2	ASRSWTSGYTDTQY
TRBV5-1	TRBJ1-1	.	ASSQPGRRNEAF
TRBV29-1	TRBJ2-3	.	SVEGADHADTQY